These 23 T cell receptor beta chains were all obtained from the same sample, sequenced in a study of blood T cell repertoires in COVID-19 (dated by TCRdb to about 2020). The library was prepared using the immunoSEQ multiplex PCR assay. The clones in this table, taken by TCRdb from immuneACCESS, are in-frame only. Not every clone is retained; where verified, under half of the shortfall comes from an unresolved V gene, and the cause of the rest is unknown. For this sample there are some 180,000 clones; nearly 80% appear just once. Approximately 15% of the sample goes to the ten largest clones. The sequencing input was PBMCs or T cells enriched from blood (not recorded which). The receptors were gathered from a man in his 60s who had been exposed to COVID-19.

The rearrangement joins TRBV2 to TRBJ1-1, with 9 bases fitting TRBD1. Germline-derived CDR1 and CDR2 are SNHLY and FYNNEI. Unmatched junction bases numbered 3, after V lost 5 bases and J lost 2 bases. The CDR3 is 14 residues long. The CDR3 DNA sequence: TGTGCCAGCAGTAGGACAGGGGTAAACACTGAAGCTTTCTTT. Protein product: CASSRTGVNTEAFF. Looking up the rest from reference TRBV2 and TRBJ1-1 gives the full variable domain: EPEVTQTPSHQVTQMGQEVILRCVPISNHLYFYWYRQILGQKVEFLVSFYNNEISEKSEIFDDQFSVERPDGSNFTLKIRSTKLEDSAMYFCASSRTGVNTEAFFGQGTRLTVV.

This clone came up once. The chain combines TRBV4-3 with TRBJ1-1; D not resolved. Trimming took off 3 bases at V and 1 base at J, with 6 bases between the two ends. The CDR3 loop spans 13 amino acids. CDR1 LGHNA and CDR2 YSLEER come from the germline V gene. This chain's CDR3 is CASSQTGNTEAFF. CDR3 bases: TGCGCCAGCAGCCAGACGGGGAACACTGAAGCTTTCTTT.

The CDR3 coding sequence is TGTGCCATCAGTGAGTCTCAGGGGTATACCGGGGAGCTGTTTTTT. This sequence encodes CAISESQGYTGELFF. The chain couples TRBV10-3 to TRBJ2-2, with D maybe TRBD1 (6 bases). Trimming shortened V by 0 bases and J by 5 bases, and 10 bases separated the two germline ends. The length of the CDR3 is 15 residues. The V gene's germline CDR1 is ENHRY and CDR2 SYGVKD.

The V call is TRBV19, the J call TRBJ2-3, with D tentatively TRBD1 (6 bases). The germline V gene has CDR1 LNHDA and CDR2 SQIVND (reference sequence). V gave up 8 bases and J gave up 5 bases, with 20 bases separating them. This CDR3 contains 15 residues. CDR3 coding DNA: TGTGCCAGTCAGATAAACAGGGAGCGTGGAGATACGCAGTATTTT. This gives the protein CASQINRERGDTQYF.

The CDR3 spells CSVITSGSGETQYF. CDR3 sequence (DNA): TGCAGCGTGATTACTAGCGGGAGCGGGGAGACCCAGTACTTC. The J gene is TRBJ2-5, the V gene TRBV29-1, with TRBD2 identical over 11 bases. The germline V gene encodes CDR1 SQVTM and CDR2 ANQGSEA. The J segment lost 5 bases and the V segment lost 6 bases, leaving 8 bases of the junction unmatched. This CDR3 region has 14 residues.

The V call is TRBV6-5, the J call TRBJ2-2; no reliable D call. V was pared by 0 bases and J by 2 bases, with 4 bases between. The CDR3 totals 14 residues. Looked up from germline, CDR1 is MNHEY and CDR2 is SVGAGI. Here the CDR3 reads CASSYSSNTGELFF. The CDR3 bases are TGTGCCAGCAGTTACTCCTCCAACACCGGGGAGCTGTTTTTT.

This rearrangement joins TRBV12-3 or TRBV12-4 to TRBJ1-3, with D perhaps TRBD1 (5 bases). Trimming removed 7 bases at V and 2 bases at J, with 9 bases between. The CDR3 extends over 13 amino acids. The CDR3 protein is CASTPRAGNTIYF. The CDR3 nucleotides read TGTGCCAGCACCCCCAGGGCTGGAAACACCATATATTTT.

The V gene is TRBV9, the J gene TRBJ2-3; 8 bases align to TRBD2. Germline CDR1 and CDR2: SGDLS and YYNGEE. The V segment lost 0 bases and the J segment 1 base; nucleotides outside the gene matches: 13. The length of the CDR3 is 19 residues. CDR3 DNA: TGTGCCAGCAGCGTAGAGCAGGGGTTAGCGGGACCGGGCACAGATACGCAGTATTTT. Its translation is CASSVEQGLAGPGTDTQYF.

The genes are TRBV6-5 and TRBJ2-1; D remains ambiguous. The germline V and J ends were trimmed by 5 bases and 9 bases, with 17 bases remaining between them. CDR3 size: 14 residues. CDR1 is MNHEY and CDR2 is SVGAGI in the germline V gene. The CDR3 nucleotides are TGTGCCAGCAGTAAGACTCGAGTCTTGGGTGAGCAGTTCTTC. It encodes CASSKTRVLGEQFF.

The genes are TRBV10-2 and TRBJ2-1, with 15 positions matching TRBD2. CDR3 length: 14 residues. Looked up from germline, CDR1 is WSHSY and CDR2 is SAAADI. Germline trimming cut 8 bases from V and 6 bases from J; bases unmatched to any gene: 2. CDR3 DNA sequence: TGCGCCAGCCGGACTAGCGGGAGGGCCAATGAGCAGTTCTTC. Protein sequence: CASRTSGRANEQFF.

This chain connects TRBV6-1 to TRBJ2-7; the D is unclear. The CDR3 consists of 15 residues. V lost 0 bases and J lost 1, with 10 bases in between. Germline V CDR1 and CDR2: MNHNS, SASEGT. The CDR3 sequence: CASSEARQKSYEQYF. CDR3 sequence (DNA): TGTGCCAGCAGTGAAGCGCGGCAGAAATCCTACGAGCAGTACTTC.

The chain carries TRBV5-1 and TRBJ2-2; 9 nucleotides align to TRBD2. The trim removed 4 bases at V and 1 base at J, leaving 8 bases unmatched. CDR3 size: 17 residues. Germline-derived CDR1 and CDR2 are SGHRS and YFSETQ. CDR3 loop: CASSMEAGGRNTGELFF. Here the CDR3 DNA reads TGCGCCAGCAGCATGGAGGCGGGAGGGAGGAACACCGGGGAGCTGTTTTTT.

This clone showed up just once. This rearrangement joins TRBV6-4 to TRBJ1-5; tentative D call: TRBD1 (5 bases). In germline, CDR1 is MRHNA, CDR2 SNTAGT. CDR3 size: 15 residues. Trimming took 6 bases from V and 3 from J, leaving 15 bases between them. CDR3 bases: TGTGCCAGCAGCCGCTCGGCAGGGTCCAATCAGCCCCAGCATTTT. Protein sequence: CASSRSAGSNQPQHF.

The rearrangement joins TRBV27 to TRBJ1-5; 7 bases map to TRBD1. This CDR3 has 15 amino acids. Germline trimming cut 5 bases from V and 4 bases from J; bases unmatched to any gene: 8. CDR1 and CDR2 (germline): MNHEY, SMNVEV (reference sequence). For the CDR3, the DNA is TGTGCCAGCAGTCCGCTACAGGGGCGGAATCAGCCCCAGCATTTT. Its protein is CASSPLQGRNQPQHF.

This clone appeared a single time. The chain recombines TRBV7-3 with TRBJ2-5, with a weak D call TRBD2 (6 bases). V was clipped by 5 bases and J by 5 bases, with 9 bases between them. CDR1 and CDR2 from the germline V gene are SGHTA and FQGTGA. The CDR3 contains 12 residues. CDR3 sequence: CASSMAGETQYF. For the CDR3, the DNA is TGTGCCAGCAGCATGGCGGGGGAGACCCAGTACTTC.

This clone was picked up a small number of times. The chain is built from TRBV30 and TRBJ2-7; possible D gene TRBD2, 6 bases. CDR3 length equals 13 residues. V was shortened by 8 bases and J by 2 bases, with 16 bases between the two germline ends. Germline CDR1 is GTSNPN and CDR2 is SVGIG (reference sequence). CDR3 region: CARTGGVPYEQYF. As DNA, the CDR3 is TGTGCCCGAACCGGAGGGGTCCCCTACGAGCAGTACTTC. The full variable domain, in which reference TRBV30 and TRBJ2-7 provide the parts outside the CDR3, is SQTIHQWPATLVQPVGSPLSLECTVEGTSNPNLYWYRQAAGRGLQLLFYSVGIGQISSEVPQNLSASRPQDRQFILSSKKLLLSDSGFYLCARTGGVPYEQYFGPGTRLTVT.

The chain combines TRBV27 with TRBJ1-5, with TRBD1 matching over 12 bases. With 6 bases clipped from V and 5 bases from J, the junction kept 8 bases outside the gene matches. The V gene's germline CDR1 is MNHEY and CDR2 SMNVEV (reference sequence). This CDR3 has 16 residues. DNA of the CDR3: TGTGCCAGCAGACCCGGGGGACAGGGGGCTGATCAGCCCCAGCATTTT. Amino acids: CASRPGGQGADQPQHF.

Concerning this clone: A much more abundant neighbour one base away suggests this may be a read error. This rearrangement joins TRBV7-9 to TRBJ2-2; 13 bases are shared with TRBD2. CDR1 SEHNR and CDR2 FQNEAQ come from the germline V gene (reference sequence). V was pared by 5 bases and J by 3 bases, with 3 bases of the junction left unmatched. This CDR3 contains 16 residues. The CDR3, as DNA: TGTGCCAGCAGCCCAGGACTAGCGGGAGACACCGGGGAGCTGTTTTTT. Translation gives CASSPGLAGDTGELFF. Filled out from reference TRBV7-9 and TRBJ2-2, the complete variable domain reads DTGVSQNPRHKITKRGQNVTFRCDPISEHNRLYWYRQTLGQGPEFLTYFQNEAQLEKSRLLSDRFSAERPKGSFSTLEIQRTEQGDSAMYLCASSPGLAGDTGELFFGEGSRLTVL.

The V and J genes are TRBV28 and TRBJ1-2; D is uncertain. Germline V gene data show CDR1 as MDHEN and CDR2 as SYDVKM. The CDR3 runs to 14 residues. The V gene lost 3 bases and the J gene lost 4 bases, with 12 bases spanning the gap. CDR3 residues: CASSLSGLGYGYTF. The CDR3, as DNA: TGTGCCAGCAGTTTGTCGGGGTTGGGCTATGGCTACACCTTC.

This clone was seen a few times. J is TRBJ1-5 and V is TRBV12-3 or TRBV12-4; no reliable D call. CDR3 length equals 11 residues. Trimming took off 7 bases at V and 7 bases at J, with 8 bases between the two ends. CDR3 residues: CASTRGQPQHF. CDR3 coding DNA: TGTGCCAGCACACGGGGACAGCCCCAGCATTTT.

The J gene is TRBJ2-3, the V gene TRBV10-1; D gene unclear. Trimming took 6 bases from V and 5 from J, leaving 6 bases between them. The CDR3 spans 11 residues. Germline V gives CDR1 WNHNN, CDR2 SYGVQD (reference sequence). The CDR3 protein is CASSAGDTQYF. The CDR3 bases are TGCGCCAGCAGCGCCGGAGATACGCAGTATTTT.

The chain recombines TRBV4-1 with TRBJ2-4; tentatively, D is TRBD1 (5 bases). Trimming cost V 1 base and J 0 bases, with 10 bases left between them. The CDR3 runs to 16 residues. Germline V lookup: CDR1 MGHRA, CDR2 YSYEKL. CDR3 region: CASSQARELAKNIQYF. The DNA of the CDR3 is TGCGCCAGCAGCCAAGCCAGGGAACTAGCCAAAAACATTCAGTACTTC.

The CDR3 sequence is CASSFPVETNEKLFF. The DNA of the CDR3 is TGTGCCAGCAGTTTCCCCGTGGAGACTAATGAAAAACTGTTTTTT. The chain employs TRBV28 and TRBJ1-4; D is ambiguous. This CDR3 contains 15 residues. The germline V gene encodes CDR1 MDHEN and CDR2 SYDVKM. V lost 3 bases, J lost 2 bases, and 10 bases lay in between. Full variable domain (rest looked up from reference TRBV28 and TRBJ1-4): DVKVTQSSRYLVKRTGEKVFLECVQDMDHENMFWYRQDPGLGLRLIYFSYDVKMKEKGDIPEGYSVSREKKERFSLILESASTNQTSMYLCASSFPVETNEKLFFGSGTQLSVL.